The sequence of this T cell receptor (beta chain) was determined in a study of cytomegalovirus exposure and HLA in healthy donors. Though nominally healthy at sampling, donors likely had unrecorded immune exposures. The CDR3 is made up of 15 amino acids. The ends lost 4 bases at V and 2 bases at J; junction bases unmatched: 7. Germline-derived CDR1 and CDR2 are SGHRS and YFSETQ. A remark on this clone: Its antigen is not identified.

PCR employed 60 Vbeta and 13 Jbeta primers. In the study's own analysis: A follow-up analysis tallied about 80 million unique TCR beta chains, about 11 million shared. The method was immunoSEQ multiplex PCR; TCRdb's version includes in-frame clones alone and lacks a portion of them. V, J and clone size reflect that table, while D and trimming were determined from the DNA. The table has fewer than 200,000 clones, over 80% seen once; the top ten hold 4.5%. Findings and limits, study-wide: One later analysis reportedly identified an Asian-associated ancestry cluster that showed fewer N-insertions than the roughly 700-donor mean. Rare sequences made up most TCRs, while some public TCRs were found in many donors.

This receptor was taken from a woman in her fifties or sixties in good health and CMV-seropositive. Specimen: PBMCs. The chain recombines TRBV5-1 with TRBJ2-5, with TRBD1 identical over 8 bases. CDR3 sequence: CASSTGQGDQETQYF. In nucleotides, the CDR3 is TGCGCCAGCAGCACCGGACAGGGTGATCAAGAGACCCAGTACTTC.